This TCR beta chain emerged from a study of technical replicates of blood from a few donors. J lost 3 bases, V lost 4 bases, and 5 bases had no gene match. CDR1 and CDR2 (germline): SGHDT, YYEEEE. The CDR3 sequence is 15 residues long. Sequenced by immunoSEQ multiplex PCR; TCRdb stores in-frame clones only, minus some. The sample has roughly 79,000 clones, around 95% seen once. This TCR was sampled from a human donor in good health. The genes are TRBV5-6 and TRBJ2-3; 10 nucleotides line up with TRBD2. The sample taken for sequencing was T cells isolated from PBMCs. The CDR3 spells CASSPPGLATDTQYF. CDR3 DNA: TGTGCCAGCAGCCCGCCGGGACTAGCGACAGATACGCAGTATTTT.